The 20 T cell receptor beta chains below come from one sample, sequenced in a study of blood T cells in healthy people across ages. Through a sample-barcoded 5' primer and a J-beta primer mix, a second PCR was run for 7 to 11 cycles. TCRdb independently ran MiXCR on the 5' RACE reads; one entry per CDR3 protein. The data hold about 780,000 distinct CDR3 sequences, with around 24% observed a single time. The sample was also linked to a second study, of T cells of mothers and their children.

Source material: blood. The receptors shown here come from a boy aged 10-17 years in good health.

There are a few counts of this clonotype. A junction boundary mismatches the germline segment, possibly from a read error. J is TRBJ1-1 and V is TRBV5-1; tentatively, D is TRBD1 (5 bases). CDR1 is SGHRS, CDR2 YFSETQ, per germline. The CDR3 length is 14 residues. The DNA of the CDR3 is TGCGCCAGAAGCTTGGCTGGGGGGGGGACTGAAGCTTTCTTT. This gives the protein CARSLAGGGTEAFF.

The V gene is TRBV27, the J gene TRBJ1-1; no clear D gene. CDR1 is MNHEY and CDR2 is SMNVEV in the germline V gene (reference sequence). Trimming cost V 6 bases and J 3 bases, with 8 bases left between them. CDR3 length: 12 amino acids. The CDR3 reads CASRQSDTEAFF. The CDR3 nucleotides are TGTGCCAGCAGGCAGTCCGACACTGAAGCTTTCTTT.

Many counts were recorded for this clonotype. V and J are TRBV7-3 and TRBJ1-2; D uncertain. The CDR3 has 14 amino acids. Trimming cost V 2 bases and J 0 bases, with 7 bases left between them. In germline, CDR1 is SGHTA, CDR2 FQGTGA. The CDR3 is CASSLRQANYGYTF. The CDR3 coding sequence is TGTGCCAGCAGCTTACGGCAGGCTAACTATGGCTACACCTTC.

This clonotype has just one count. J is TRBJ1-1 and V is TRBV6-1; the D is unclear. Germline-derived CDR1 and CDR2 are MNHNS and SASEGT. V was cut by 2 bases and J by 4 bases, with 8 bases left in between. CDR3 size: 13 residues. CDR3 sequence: CASSELVFTEAFF. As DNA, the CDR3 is TGTGCCAGCAGTGAATTGGTCTTCACTGAAGCTTTCTTT.

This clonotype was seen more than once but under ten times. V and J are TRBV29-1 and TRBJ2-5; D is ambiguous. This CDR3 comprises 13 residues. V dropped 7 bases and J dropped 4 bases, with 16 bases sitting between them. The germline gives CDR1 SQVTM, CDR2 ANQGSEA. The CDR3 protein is CSARRVGGETQYF. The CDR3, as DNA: TGCAGCGCCCGCAGAGTGGGCGGAGAGACCCAGTACTTC.

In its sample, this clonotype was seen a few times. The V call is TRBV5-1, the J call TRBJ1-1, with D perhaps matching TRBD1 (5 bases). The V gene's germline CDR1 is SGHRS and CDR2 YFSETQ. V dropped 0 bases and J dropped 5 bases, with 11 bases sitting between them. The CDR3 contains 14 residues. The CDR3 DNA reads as TGCGCCAGCAGCTTGGAGGGACTGACGACTGAAGCTTTCTTT. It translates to CASSLEGLTTEAFF.

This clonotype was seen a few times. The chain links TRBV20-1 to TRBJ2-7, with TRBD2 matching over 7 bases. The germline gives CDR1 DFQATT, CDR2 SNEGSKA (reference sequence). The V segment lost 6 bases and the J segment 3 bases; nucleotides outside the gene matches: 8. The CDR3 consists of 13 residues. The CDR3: CSASGRTSYEQYF. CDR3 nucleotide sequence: TGCAGTGCGTCGGGCAGGACTAGCTACGAGCAGTACTTC.

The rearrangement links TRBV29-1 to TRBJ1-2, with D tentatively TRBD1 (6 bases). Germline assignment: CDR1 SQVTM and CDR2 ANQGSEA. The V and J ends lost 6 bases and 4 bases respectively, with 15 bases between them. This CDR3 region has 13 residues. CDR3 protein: CSVRDNPSYGYTF. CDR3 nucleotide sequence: TGCAGCGTCCGGGACAATCCTAGCTATGGCTACACCTTC.

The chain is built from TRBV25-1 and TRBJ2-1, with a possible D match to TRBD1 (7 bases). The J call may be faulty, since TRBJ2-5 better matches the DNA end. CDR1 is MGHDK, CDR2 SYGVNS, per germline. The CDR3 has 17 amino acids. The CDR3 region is CASEEGAISTFQETQYF. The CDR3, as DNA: TGTGCCAGCGAGGAGGGGGCGATTTCGACGTTCCAAGAGACCCAGTACTTC.

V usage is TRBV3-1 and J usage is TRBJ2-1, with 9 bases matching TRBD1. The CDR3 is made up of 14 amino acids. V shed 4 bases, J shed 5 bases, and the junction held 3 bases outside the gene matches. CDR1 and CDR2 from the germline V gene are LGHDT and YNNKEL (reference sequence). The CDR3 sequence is CASSPRDRDNEQFF. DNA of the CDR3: TGTGCCAGCAGCCCCCGGGACAGGGACAATGAGCAGTTCTTC.

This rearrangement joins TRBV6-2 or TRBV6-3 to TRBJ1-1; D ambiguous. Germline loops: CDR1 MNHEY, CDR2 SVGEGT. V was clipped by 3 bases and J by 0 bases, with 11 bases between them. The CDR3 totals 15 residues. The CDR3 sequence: CASSYPTGLNTEAFF. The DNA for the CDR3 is TGTGCCAGCAGTTATCCGACGGGCCTGAACACTGAAGCTTTCTTT.

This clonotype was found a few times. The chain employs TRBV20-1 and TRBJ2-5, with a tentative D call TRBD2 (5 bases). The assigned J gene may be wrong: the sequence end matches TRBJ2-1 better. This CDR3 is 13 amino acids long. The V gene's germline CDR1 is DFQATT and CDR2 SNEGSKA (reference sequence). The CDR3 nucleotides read TGCAGTGCGGAGAGCCTAGCTGACAATGAGCAGTTCTTC. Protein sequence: CSAESLADNEQFF.

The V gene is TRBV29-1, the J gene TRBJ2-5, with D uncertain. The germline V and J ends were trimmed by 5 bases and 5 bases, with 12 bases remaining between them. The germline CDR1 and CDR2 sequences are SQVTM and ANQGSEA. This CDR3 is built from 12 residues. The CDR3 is CSVRTIWETQYF. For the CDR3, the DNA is TGCAGCGTTCGGACCATATGGGAGACCCAGTACTTC.

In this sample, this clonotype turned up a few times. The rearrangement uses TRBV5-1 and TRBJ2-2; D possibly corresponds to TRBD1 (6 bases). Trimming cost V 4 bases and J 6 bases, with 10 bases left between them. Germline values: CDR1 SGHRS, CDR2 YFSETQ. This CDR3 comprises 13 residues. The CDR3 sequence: CASSVQGSGELFF. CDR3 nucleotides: TGCGCCAGCAGCGTACAGGGATCCGGGGAGCTGTTTTTT.

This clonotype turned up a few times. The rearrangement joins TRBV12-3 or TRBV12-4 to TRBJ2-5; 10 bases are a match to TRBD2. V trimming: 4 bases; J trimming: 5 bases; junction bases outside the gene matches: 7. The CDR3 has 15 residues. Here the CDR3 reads CASSSQAGGPETQYF. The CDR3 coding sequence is TGTGCCAGCAGTTCCCAAGCGGGGGGGCCGGAGACCCAGTACTTC.

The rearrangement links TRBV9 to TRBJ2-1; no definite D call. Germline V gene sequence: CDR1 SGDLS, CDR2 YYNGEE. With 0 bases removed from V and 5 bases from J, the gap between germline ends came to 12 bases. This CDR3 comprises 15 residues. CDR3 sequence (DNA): TGTGCCAGCAGCGTAGCGCCTCAGCCGGACAATGAGCAGTTCTTC. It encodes CASSVAPQPDNEQFF.

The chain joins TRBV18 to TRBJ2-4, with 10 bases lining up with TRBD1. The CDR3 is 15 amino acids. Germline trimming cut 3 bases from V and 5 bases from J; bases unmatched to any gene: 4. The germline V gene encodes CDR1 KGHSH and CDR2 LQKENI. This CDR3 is CASSPGTGVQNIQYF. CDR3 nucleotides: TGTGCCAGCTCACCCGGGACAGGGGTCCAAAACATTCAGTACTTC. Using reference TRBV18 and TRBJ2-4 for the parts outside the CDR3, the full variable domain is NAGVMQNPRHLVRRRGQEARLRCSPMKGHSHVYWYRQLPEEGLKFMVYLQKENIIDESGMPKERFSAEFPKEGPSILRIQQVVRGDSAAYFCASSPGTGVQNIQYFGAGTRLSVL.

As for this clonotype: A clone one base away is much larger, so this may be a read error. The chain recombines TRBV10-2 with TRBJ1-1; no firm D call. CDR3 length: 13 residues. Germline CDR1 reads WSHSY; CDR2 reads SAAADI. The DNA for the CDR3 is TGCGCCAACAGTCCAGCCCTTCTCACTGAAGCTTTCTTT. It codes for CANSPALLTEAFF.

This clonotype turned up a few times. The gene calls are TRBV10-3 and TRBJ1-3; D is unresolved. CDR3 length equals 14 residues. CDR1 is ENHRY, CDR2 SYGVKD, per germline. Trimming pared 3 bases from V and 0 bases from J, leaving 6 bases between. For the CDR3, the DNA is TGTGCCATCAGTGACACCTACTCTGGAAACACCATATATTTT. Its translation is CAISDTYSGNTIYF.

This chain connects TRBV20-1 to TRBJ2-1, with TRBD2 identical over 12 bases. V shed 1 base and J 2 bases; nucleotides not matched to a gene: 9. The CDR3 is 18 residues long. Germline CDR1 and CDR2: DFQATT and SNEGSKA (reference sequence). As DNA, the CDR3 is TGCAGTGCTAGAGGATTCTGGACTAGCGGGGAGACCTACAATGAGCAGTTCTTC. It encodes CSARGFWTSGETYNEQFF.